This T cell receptor beta chain came from a study of cytomegalovirus exposure and HLA in healthy donors. The study's findings and limits: There were a few CMV-associated chains whose specificity for CMV antigens was confirmed in vitro. Later work associated fewer than 20,000 TCR beta sequences with HLA alleles at 0.05 false discovery rate. The study found most TCR sequences rare, yet found some public TCRs in many donors. A missense variant in DCLRE1C was later tied to TCR beta V- and J-gene trimming.

It was with 60 Vbeta and 13 Jbeta primers that the PCR ran. The table came from immunoSEQ multiplex PCR; TCRdb's copy has only in-frame clones and leaves some out. The table has roughly 71,000 clones, about 74% seen once. Turning to this clone: Its cognate antigen is unknown.

V dropped 8 bases and J dropped 2 bases, with 19 bases sitting between them. This CDR3 spans 16 amino acids. The germline gives CDR1 SGHRS, CDR2 YFSETQ. Sequenced sample: PBMCs. The chain has TRBV5-1 and TRBJ2-2; possible D gene TRBD1, 5 bases. The TCR comes from a human donor in good health. The CDR3 region is CASLNQGQYNTGELFF. CDR3 in DNA: TGCGCCAGTCTTAATCAGGGTCAATACAACACCGGGGAGCTGTTTTTT.